This TCR beta chain derives from a study of blood T cell repertoires in COVID-19. Study-level information: COVID-19 samples collected from the United States, Italy and Spain covered acute and convalescent phases. T cells, B-cell-depleted T cells, or PBMCs provided the cDNA or gDNA that served as material.

Trimming cost V 4 bases and J 2 bases, with 5 bases left between them. In germline, CDR1 is SNHLY, CDR2 FYNNEI. The CDR3 covers 12 residues. In the source study's methods: By means of reference gene primer amplification, nucleated cell counts were estimated. Profiled with immunoSEQ multiplex PCR; TCRdb holds only in-frame clones, not every one. For V, J and clone size, that table is used; D and trimming come from the DNA. The data hold around 250,000 clones, with 75% to 90% observed a single time. This sequence originates from a man aged 55-75 years who had recovered from COVID-19. Sequencing used peripheral blood. The chain combines TRBV2 with TRBJ1-2; possibly TRBD1 for D (5 bases). CDR3 nucleotides: TGTGCCAGCAGTGCAGGGAACTATGGCTACACCTTC. This translates into CASSAGNYGYTF.